The entry below gives a single T cell receptor beta chain sequence along with its context. Germline CDR1 reads LNHDA; CDR2 reads SQIVND (reference sequence). With 3 bases removed from V and 5 bases from J, the gap between germline ends came to 17 bases. The CDR3 runs to 15 residues. This record comes from a study of blood T cells in healthy people across ages. Using a J-beta primer mix together with a sample-barcoded 5' primer, a second PCR was run for roughly 7 to 12 cycles. TCRdb passed the 5' RACE reads through MiXCR, listing each CDR3 protein once. This table holds 650,000 to 700,000 distinct CDR3 sequences, 32% found once. Isolation yielded PBMCs, at least 7 million per sample, in every case.

The TCR originated in a woman older than 75 in good health. This chain uses TRBV19 with TRBJ2-7; tentatively, D is TRBD2 (7 bases). Sequenced material: blood. CDR3 coding DNA: TGTGCCAGTAGTATGTGGGGGGGCCTCGATGACGAGCAGTACTTC. Translation: CASSMWGGLDDEQYF.